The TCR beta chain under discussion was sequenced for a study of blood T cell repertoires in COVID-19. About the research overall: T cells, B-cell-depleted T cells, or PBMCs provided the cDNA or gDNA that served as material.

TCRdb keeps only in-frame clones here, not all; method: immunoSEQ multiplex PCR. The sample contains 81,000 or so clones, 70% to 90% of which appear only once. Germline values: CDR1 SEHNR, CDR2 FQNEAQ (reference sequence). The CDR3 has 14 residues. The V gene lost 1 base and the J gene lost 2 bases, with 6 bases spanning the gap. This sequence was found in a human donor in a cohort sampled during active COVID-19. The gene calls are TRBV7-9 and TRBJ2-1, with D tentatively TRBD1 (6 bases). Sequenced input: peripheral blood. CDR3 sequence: CASSLEGAYNEQFF. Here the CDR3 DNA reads TGTGCCAGCAGCTTAGAGGGGGCCTACAATGAGCAGTTCTTC.